The rows below give T cell receptor beta chains drawn from one sample of a study of CD8 T cells in Susac syndrome. Each CDR3 protein is one row after TCRdb ran MiXCR on the immunoSEQ multiplex PCR reads. The table lists 170,000 or so distinct CDR3 sequences, roughly 94% of them singletons, with more than 0.08% in the top ten. Sequencing input: CD4+ T cells from PBMCs. All receptors derive from a human donor with Susac syndrome. The conserved cysteine and the conserved F or W are not part of the CDR3 here.

cdr3_aa | j_call | v_call
SARSPSGVEAF | TRBJ1-1 | TRBV20-1
AWSLGLSYDEQY | TRBJ2-7 | TRBV30
SVGWSQETQY | TRBJ2-5 | TRBV29-1
ASSTRFRGEAGELF | TRBJ2-2 | TRBV19
SATERGLQY | TRBJ2-3 | TRBV20-1
ASSLGTGFSGANVLT | TRBJ2-6 | TRBV7-3
ASSSYVVREQY | TRBJ2-7 | TRBV7-2
ATRDTGGEETQY | TRBJ2-5 | TRBV24-1
ASSILVFGQETQY | TRBJ2-5 | TRBV19
ASSQDKEGEQF | TRBJ2-1 | TRBV4-3
SASGTGVSDTQY | TRBJ2-3 | TRBV20-1
ASSTQTNEKLF | TRBJ1-4 | TRBV2
SAQLRDGEQY | TRBJ2-7 | TRBV20-1
ASSSGTGTSPLH | TRBJ1-6 | TRBV11-1
AWGTDRDTEAF | TRBJ1-1 | TRBV30
AWKVPVSNQPQH | TRBJ1-5 | TRBV30
AWSVMAKQF | TRBJ2-1 | TRBV30
ASSYYGQETQY | TRBJ2-5 | TRBV6-2/TRBV6-3
SATTQARNYNEQF | TRBJ2-1 | TRBV20-1
SARGERTSGVWAGELF | TRBJ2-2 | TRBV20-1
ASSPPSGNTEAF | TRBJ1-1 | TRBV18
SVVAGPYEQY | TRBJ2-7 | TRBV29-1
ASRDPQWDIQY | TRBJ2-4 | TRBV6-2/TRBV6-3
ASSSLTGGYNEQF | TRBJ2-1 | TRBV11-1
ASSLDVGPQH | TRBJ1-5 | TRBV5-6
ASSQGDTNEKLF | TRBJ1-4 | TRBV4-2
ASSQEHRYT | TRBJ1-2 | TRBV3-1
AWSGLAGVMDTQY | TRBJ2-3 | TRBV30
ASSLSFTGELF | TRBJ2-2 | TRBV11-3
ASSISGGSHGYT | TRBJ1-2 | TRBV2